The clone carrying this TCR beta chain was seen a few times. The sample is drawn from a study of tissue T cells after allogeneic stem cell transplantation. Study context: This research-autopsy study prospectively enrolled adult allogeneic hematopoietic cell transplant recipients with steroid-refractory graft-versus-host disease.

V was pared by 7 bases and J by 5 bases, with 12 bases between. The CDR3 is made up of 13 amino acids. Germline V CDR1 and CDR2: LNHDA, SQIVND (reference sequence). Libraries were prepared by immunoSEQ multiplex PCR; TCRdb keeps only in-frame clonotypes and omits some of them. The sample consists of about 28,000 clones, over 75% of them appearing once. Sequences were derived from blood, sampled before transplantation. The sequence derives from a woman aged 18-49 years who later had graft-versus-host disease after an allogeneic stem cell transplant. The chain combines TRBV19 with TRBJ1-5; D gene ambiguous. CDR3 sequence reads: CASKSRPDQPQHF. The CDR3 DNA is TGTGCCAGTAAATCCAGGCCGGATCAGCCCCAGCATTTT.